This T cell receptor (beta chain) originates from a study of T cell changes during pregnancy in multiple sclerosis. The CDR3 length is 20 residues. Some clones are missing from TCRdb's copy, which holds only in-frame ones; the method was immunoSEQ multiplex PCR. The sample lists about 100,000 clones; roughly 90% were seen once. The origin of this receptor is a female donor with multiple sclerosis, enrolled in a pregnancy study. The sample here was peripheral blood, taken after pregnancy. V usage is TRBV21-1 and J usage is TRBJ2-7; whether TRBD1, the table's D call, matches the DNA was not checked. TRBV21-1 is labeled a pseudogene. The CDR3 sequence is CASSKIPDRGRYEANYEQYF. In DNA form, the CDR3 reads TGTGCCAGCAGCAAAATCCCGGACAGGGGGCGGTATGAGGCCAACTACGAGCAGTACTTC.